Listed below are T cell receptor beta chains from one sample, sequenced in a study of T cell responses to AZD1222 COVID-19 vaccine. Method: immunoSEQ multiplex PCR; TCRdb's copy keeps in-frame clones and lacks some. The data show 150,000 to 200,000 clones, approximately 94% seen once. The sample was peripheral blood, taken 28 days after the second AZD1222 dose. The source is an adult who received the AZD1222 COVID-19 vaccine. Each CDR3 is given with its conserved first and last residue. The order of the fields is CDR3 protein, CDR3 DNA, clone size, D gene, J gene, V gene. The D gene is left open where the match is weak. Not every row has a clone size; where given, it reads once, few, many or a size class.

CASSRGVKDQPQHF	TGTGCCAGCTCACGGGGGGTGAAGGATCAGCCCCAGCATTTT	-	-	TRBJ1-5	TRBV18
CASSFSDRDYEQYF	TGTGCCAGCAGCTTTTCGGACAGAGATTACGAGCAGTACTTC	-	-	TRBJ2-7	TRBV7-9
CASSPDTNTEAFF	TGCGCCAGCAGTCCGGATACGAACACTGAAGCTTTCTTT	-	-	TRBJ1-1	TRBV5-1
CASSKDGGETQYF	TGTGCCAGTAGTAAGGATGGGGGAGAGACCCAGTACTTC	-	-	TRBJ2-5	TRBV19
CASSLLVAGIQETQYF	TGCGCCAGCAGCTTGTTGGTAGCGGGCATCCAAGAGACCCAGTACTTC	-	TRBD2	TRBJ2-5	TRBV5-1
CASRARGTGELFF	TGTGCCAGCAGAGCAAGGGGGACCGGGGAGCTGTTTTTT	-	-	TRBJ2-2	TRBV2
CASSPGTGVPHALHF	TGTGCCAGCAGCCCCGGGACAGGGGTCCCACATGCCCTCCACTTT	once	TRBD1	TRBJ1-6	TRBV5-4
CASSPQAGNTIYF	TGTGCCAGCAGCCCCCAGGCTGGAAACACCATATATTTT	once	-	TRBJ1-3	TRBV7-8
CSVRLTGTSGRFDEQFF	TGCAGCGTTCGACTTACCGGGACTAGCGGGAGATTCGATGAGCAGTTCTTC	once	TRBD2	TRBJ2-1	TRBV29-1
CASSFSRERTGELFF	TGTGCCAGCAGTTTCAGCAGGGAGAGAACCGGGGAGCTGTTTTTT	-	-	TRBJ2-2	TRBV7-9
CASSVGGETQYF	TGTGCCAGCAGCGTAGGAGGAGAGACCCAGTACTTC	-	-	TRBJ2-5	TRBV9
CASSYVKGVNQPQHF	TGTGCCAGCAGTTACGTGAAGGGTGTCAATCAGCCCCAGCATTTT	-	-	TRBJ1-5	TRBV6-6
CASSLGDRGRWAWGYTF	TGTGCCAGCAGCTTAGGAGACAGGGGGCGCTGGGCGTGGGGCTACACCTTC	-	TRBD1	TRBJ1-2	TRBV11-2
CASTGGGHEKLFF	TGTGCCAGCACCGGCGGAGGGCATGAAAAACTGTTTTTT	-	-	TRBJ1-4	TRBV28
CASSYRWGDQPQHF	TGTGCCAGCAGTTACCGGTGGGGGGATCAGCCCCAGCATTTT	-	-	TRBJ1-5	TRBV6-2/TRBV6-3
CASSHLGGRGTGTPSGMAQYF	TGCGCCAGCAGCCATTTGGGAGGAAGGGGGACAGGGACTCCCAGTGGGATGGCCCAGTACTTC	-	TRBD1	TRBJ2-5	TRBV4-1
CASSVPSGKNEQFF	TGTGCCAGCAGCGTACCTAGCGGGAAGAATGAGCAGTTCTTC	-	TRBD2	TRBJ2-1	TRBV9